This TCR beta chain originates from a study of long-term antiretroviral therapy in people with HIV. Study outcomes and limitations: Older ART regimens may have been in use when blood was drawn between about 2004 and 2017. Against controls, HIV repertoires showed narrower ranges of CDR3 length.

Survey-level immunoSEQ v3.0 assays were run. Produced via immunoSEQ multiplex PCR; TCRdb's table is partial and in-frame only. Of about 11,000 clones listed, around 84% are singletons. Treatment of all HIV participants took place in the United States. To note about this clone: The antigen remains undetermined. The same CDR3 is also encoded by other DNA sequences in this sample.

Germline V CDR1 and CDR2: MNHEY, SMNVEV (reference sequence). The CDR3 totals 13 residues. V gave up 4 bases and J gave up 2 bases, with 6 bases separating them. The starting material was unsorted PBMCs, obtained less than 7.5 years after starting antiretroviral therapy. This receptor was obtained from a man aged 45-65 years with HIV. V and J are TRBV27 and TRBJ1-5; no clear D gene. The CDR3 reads CASSSAGNQPQHF. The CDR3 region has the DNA TGTGCCAGCAGTTCGGCGGGCAATCAGCCCCAGCATTTT.